This paragraph covers one T cell receptor beta chain sequence. Its specificity is not known. This sample is drawn from a study of beta chain features in type 1 diabetes. Isolated RNA was reverse transcribed in full, so expressed TCRB transcripts were sequenced. Only in-frame clones appear in the TCRdb table, and some are missing; sequencing was by immunoSEQ multiplex PCR. The top ten hold around 0.065% of the sample, which has under 500,000 clones, 25% to 35% seen once. V lost 6 bases and J 2 bases, leaving 11 bases between the germline ends. Per germline, CDR1 MNHEY and CDR2 SVGAGI. This CDR3 is 15 amino acids long. Study-level results: Across all four CD4+ subsets, people with type 1 diabetes showed modestly shorter TCRB CDR3s.

This TCR derives from a man younger than 35 in good health. The chain carries TRBV6-5 and TRBJ2-6; maybe TRBD2 (6 bases). Sequencing was performed on naive CD4+ T cells from blood. The CDR3 coding sequence is TGTGCCAGCAGGGACACGGGGGCTGGGGCCAACGTCCTGACTTTC. It translates to CASRDTGAGANVLTF.